A single sample is the source of the 3 T cell receptor beta chains below, sequenced in a study of Graves' ophthalmopathy and Graves' hyperthyroidism. Amplification of the TCR beta CDR3 regions used RNA transcripts (as template). An opening RT-PCR round employed HTBI primers and preceded a second-round multiplex PCR. TCRdb fed the multiplex PCR reads into MiXCR, producing one record per CDR3 protein. The sample records hundreds of thousands of distinct CDR3 sequences, over 20% being singletons. The sample consisted of peripheral blood. The source is a woman aged 18-29 years with stable Graves' hyperthyroidism.

V is TRBV11-2 and J is TRBJ2-5; 12 bases align to TRBD1. Germline V gene sequence: CDR1 SGHAT, CDR2 FQNNGV. V lost 4 bases to trimming and J lost 4 bases; unmatched junction nucleotides: 10. The CDR3 covers 17 residues. Here the CDR3 DNA reads TGTGCCAGCAGCTCGGACCCGGGACAGGGGGCAAGAGAGACCCAGTACTTC. It codes for CASSSDPGQGARETQYF.

This clonotype has a count of ten or more. The chain links TRBV11-2 to TRBJ1-1; the D is unclear. CDR3 length equals 13 residues. V lost 0 bases and J 1 base, leaving 3 bases between the germline ends. Germline V gene lookup returns CDR1 SGHAT and CDR2 FQNNGV. CDR3 loop: CASSLEENTEAFF. The DNA for the CDR3 is TGTGCCAGCAGCTTAGAGGAGAACACTGAAGCTTTCTTT.

This sequence joins TRBV12-3 or TRBV12-4 and TRBJ2-4; 8 nucleotides line up with TRBD2. The CDR3 has 14 amino acids. With V trimmed by 6 bases and J by 7 bases, 8 bases remained unmatched. CDR3 loop: CASSSSGSWNIQYF. The DNA for the CDR3 is TGTGCCAGCAGCTCAAGCGGGAGTTGGAACATTCAGTACTTC.